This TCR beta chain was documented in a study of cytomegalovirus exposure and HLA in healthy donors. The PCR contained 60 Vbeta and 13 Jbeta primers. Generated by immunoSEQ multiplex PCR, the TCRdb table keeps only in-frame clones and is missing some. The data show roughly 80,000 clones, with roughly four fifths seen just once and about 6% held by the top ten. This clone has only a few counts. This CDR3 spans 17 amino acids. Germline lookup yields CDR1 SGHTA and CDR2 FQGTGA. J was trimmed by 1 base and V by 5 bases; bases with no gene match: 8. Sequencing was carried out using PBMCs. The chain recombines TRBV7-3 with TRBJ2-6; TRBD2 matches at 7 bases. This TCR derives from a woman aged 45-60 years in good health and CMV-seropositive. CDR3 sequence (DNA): TGTGCCAGCAGCAATCGGGACGGGAGGTCTGGGGCCAACGTCCTGACTTTC. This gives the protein CASSNRDGRSGANVLTF.